These 27 T cell receptor beta chains were sequenced from one sample in a study of radiation and T cells in renal cell carcinoma. Sample time point: baseline pretreatment blood. The treatment denotes: 15 Gy SBRT to primary tumor, nephrectomy 4 weeks later. The assay was immunoSEQ multiplex PCR, and TCRdb's table has in-frame clones only and misses some. This table has more than 140,000 clones, 83% appearing once. The input for sequencing was blood, taken from a patient whose treatment included radiotherapy and nephrectomy. Every receptor here comes from a woman between 50 and 59 years old with renal cell carcinoma.

V is TRBV7-9 and J is TRBJ2-4; D is perhaps TRBD2 (6 bases). The CDR3 is 13 residues long. CDR1 is SEHNR, CDR2 FQNEAQ, per germline (reference sequence). V lost 8 bases, J lost 8 bases, and 16 bases lay in between. CDR3 nucleotides: TGTGCCAGCCGGCGGGACGGGGAGGACATTCAGTACTTC. This encodes CASRRDGEDIQYF.

The chain uses TRBV29-1 and TRBJ2-7; 8 bases are a match to TRBD1. The junction had 8 bases not matched to a gene; V was cut back by 7 bases and J by 3 bases. Germline CDR1 is SQVTM and CDR2 is ANQGSEA. CDR3 size: 13 residues. CDR3 coding DNA: TGCAGCGCTCTCGCACAGGGGGGCTACGAGCAGTACTTC. Protein sequence: CSALAQGGYEQYF.

The chain couples TRBV7-2 to TRBJ2-5, with TRBD2 matching 10 bases. The CDR3 extends over 18 amino acids. V was clipped by 4 bases and J by 3 bases; unmatched bases: 14. In germline, CDR1 is SGHTA, CDR2 FQGNSA. The CDR3 DNA sequence: TGTGCCAGCAGCTCATATGTCAGCGGGAGGGCCGATAAAGAGACCCAGTACTTC. Translation gives CASSSYVSGRADKETQYF.

The table lists this clone with a few counts. The chain joins TRBV6-5 to TRBJ1-5; no firm D call. The germline V gene has CDR1 MNHEY and CDR2 SVGAGI. The CDR3 loop spans 12 amino acids. V dropped 6 bases and J dropped 6 bases, with 9 bases sitting between them. This chain's CDR3 is CASRSLGQPQHF. The CDR3 DNA reads TGTGCCAGCAGATCTTTGGGTCAGCCCCAGCATTTT.

The V and J genes are TRBV2 and TRBJ1-1, with a weak D call TRBD1 (6 bases). V was trimmed by 7 bases and J by 7 bases, leaving 10 bases between them. CDR1 is SNHLY and CDR2 is FYNNEI in the germline V gene. This CDR3 is 11 amino acids long. The CDR3 here is CASTGQFEAFF. In DNA form, the CDR3 reads TGTGCCAGCACCGGACAGTTTGAAGCTTTCTTT.

The rearrangement joins TRBV6-5 to TRBJ1-2, with TRBD1 as a possible D gene (6 bases). The length of the CDR3 is 14 residues. From germline, CDR1 is MNHEY and CDR2 SVGAGI. The V end lost 5 bases, the J end lost 2 bases, and 12 bases lay between the germline ends. This CDR3 is CASSQRGRNYGYTF. CDR3 DNA sequence: TGTGCCAGCAGTCAAAGGGGGAGAAACTATGGCTACACCTTC.

The rearrangement links TRBV7-8 to TRBJ2-1; D ambiguous. Trimming left V 2 bases short and J 9 bases short, with 11 bases between. CDR1 SGHVS and CDR2 FQNEAQ come from the germline V gene. The CDR3 runs to 13 residues. The CDR3 is CASSLQQNGEQFF. The CDR3 nucleotides are TGTGCCAGCAGCTTACAACAGAATGGTGAGCAGTTCTTC.

The V gene is TRBV7-2, the J gene TRBJ2-2; TRBD1 agrees at 8 bases. The length of the CDR3 is 17 residues. Germline values: CDR1 SGHTA, CDR2 FQGNSA. With V trimmed by 2 bases and J by 3 bases, 8 bases remained unmatched. The CDR3 DNA follows: TGTGCCAGCAGCTTATACGCAGGGGGCAGGGACACCGGGGAGCTGTTTTTT. This gives the protein CASSLYAGGRDTGELFF.

This chain links TRBV18 with TRBJ2-3, with D perhaps matching TRBD1 (5 bases). Germline lookup yields CDR1 KGHSH and CDR2 LQKENI. V shed 1 base and J shed 5 bases, with 16 bases lying between them. The CDR3 loop spans 16 amino acids. This CDR3 reads CASSPHAATQGDTQYF. CDR3 DNA: TGTGCCAGCTCACCACACGCAGCGACCCAGGGAGATACGCAGTATTTT. The complete variable domain, with remaining parts taken from reference TRBV18 and TRBJ2-3, reads NAGVMQNPRHLVRRRGQEARLRCSPMKGHSHVYWYRQLPEEGLKFMVYLQKENIIDESGMPKERFSAEFPKEGPSILRIQQVVRGDSAAYFCASSPHAATQGDTQYFGPGTRLTVL.

The chain couples TRBV7-9 to TRBJ1-1; no definite D call. CDR1 is SEHNR, CDR2 FQNEAQ, per germline (reference sequence). This CDR3 region has 13 residues. V shed 0 bases and J shed 5 bases, with 7 bases lying between them. CDR3 in amino acids: CASSLALRTEAFF. CDR3 bases: TGTGCCAGCAGCTTAGCGCTTCGGACTGAAGCTTTCTTT.

The chain carries TRBV2 and TRBJ1-5, with D possibly being TRBD1 (6 bases). The V end lost 8 bases, the J end lost 2 bases, and 13 bases lay between the germline ends. Germline-derived CDR1 and CDR2 are SNHLY and FYNNEI. This CDR3 is 14 amino acids long. CDR3: CASARGGRNQPQHF. CDR3 bases: TGTGCCAGCGCTCGAGGGGGGCGCAATCAGCCCCAGCATTTT.

There are a few counts of this clone. This chain connects TRBV11-2 to TRBJ1-4; D not certain. CDR3 length: 12 residues. Germline V gene lookup returns CDR1 SGHAT and CDR2 FQNNGV. Trimming cost V 5 bases and J 7 bases, with 8 bases left between them. CDR3 amino acids: CASSLLGEKLFF. In DNA, the CDR3 is TGTGCCAGCAGCCTATTGGGTGAAAAACTGTTTTTT.

In its sample, this clone was seen once. The chain combines TRBV28 with TRBJ2-7, with D perhaps matching TRBD1 (5 bases). V was pared by 4 bases and J by 6 bases, with 19 bases between. The CDR3 has 15 amino acids. Germline CDR1 reads MDHEN; CDR2 reads SYDVKM. The CDR3 is CASSSPSQGKGEQYF. CDR3 DNA sequence: TGTGCCAGCAGTTCCCCCAGCCAGGGAAAAGGCGAGCAGTACTTC.

This chain joins TRBV5-6 and TRBJ1-3; D is unclear. The CDR3 runs to 14 residues. V lost 8 bases to trimming and J lost 0 bases, with 12 bases between them. Germline CDR1 reads SGHDT; CDR2 reads YYEEEE. Written as DNA, the CDR3 is TGTGCCAGACCCCGGCGGAGCTCTGGAAACACCATATATTTT. This translates into CARPRRSSGNTIYF.

This clone occurred once. This chain joins TRBV5-1 and TRBJ2-5; 12 positions match TRBD2. Germline loops: CDR1 SGHRS, CDR2 YFSETQ. After removal of 4 bases from V and 4 bases from J, the junction contained 2 bases not matched to a gene. The CDR3 runs to 14 residues. The CDR3 loop is CASSPGLAGETQYF. CDR3 bases: TGCGCCAGCAGCCCGGGACTAGCGGGAGAGACCCAGTACTTC.

In its sample, this clone was seen once. The chain carries TRBV7-6 and TRBJ2-7; D gene uncertain. CDR1 is SGHVS and CDR2 is FNYEAQ in the germline V gene. This CDR3 spans 14 amino acids. Trimming stripped 7 bases from V and 0 bases from J, with 13 bases between. CDR3 sequence: CASTRTVNSYEQYF. CDR3 DNA: TGTGCCAGCACCCGTACAGTCAACTCCTACGAGCAGTACTTC.

This chain links TRBV10-3 with TRBJ2-7; the D is unclear. The germline CDR1 and CDR2 sequences are ENHRY and SYGVKD. This CDR3 has 14 residues. V shed 0 bases and J shed 2 bases, with 8 bases lying between them. CDR3 loop: CAISESQEAYEQYF. CDR3 sequence (DNA): TGTGCCATCAGTGAGTCGCAGGAAGCCTACGAGCAGTACTTC.

The CDR3 is CASSLTMLNTEAFF. CDR3 sequence (DNA): TGCGCCAGCAGCCTTACAATGTTGAACACTGAAGCTTTCTTT. The rearrangement joins TRBV5-1 to TRBJ1-1; D is undetermined. The CDR3 sequence is 14 residues long. CDR1 and CDR2 (germline): SGHRS, YFSETQ. Between the trimmed V and J ends, which lost 4 bases and 0 bases, there was a span of 10 bases.

As regards this clone: At one end, the junction sequence differs from germline, possibly due to a read error. The rearrangement joins TRBV9 to TRBJ2-1, with D hard to call. The CDR3 contains 13 residues. Per germline, CDR1 SGDLS and CDR2 YYNGEE. CDR3: CASSVPVAPELVF. Written as DNA, the CDR3 is TGTGCCAGCAGCGTACCGGTAGCTCCGGAGTTGGTCTTC.

The chain uses TRBV5-4 and TRBJ2-7; 8 bases line up with TRBD1. Trimming cost V 0 bases and J 3 bases; bases outside gene matches: 5. CDR1 and CDR2 from the germline V gene are SGHNT and YYREEE (reference sequence). This CDR3 is 15 amino acids long. Written as DNA, the CDR3 is TGTGCCAGCAGCTTGGGACAGGGGTCGAACTACGAGCAGTACTTC. The encoded protein is CASSLGQGSNYEQYF.

This clone was detected only once. The chain recombines TRBV11-2 with TRBJ2-5, with D possibly matching TRBD1 (5 bases). The CDR3 loop spans 15 amino acids. Germline V CDR1 and CDR2: SGHAT, FQNNGV. V was shortened by 1 base and J by 1 base, with 10 bases between the two germline ends. The CDR3 spells CASSLGGFGQETQYF. The CDR3 coding sequence is TGTGCCAGCAGCTTAGGGGGCTTTGGCCAAGAGACCCAGTACTTC.

The chain joins TRBV6-4 to TRBJ2-3; D is uncertain. V was pared by 4 bases and J by 6 bases, with 5 bases between. CDR3 length: 11 amino acids. CDR1 MRHNA and CDR2 SNTAGT come from the germline V gene. CDR3 in DNA: TGTGCCAGCAGTGGCCCGGATACGCAGTATTTT. This sequence encodes CASSGPDTQYF.

The chain links TRBV6-5 to TRBJ1-1; D is unresolved. The V end was cut by 4 bases, the J end by 4 bases, with 7 bases between. The CDR3 spans 12 residues. In germline, CDR1 is MNHEY, CDR2 SVGAGI. The CDR3 sequence: CASSLVGTEAFF. DNA for the CDR3: TGTGCCAGCAGTTTAGTGGGCACTGAAGCTTTCTTT.

This clone was found a few times. The chain has TRBV5-1 and TRBJ2-5; 8 bases fit TRBD2. This CDR3 contains 15 residues. Per the germline V gene, CDR1 is SGHRS and CDR2 is YFSETQ. V lost 4 bases and J lost 5; bases outside the gene matches: 10. The chain's CDR3 is CASSLRPGGLETQYF. CDR3 bases: TGCGCCAGCAGCCTCCGGCCGGGGGGGCTGGAGACCCAGTACTTC.

The CDR3 DNA reads TGTGCCAGCAGCTCAGGCACTAGCGGGAGCTGGCAGACCCAGTACTTC. Encoded protein: CASSSGTSGSWQTQYF. The gene calls are TRBV9 and TRBJ2-5, with 11 bases that match TRBD2. The germline gives CDR1 SGDLS, CDR2 YYNGEE. The CDR3 is made up of 16 amino acids. V lost 4 bases and J lost 6; bases outside the gene matches: 11.

This clone showed up just once. V gene TRBV5-6 combines with J gene TRBJ2-1, with 8 bases identical to TRBD1. Germline V gives CDR1 SGHDT, CDR2 YYEEEE. This CDR3 is built from 15 residues. V gave up 0 bases and J gave up 4 bases; unmatched junction bases: 3. The CDR3 DNA is TGTGCCAGCAGCTTGGATAGGACAGGGTACAATGAGCAGTTCTTC. Protein product: CASSLDRTGYNEQFF.

This sequence joins TRBV11-2 and TRBJ2-1; 13 bases align to TRBD2. V was pared by 3 bases and J by 10 bases, with 6 bases of the junction left unmatched. Germline V gene sequence: CDR1 SGHAT, CDR2 FQNNGV. The CDR3 sequence is 15 residues long. CDR3 sequence reads: CASSLGLAGSREQFF. CDR3 sequence (DNA): TGTGCCAGCAGCTTGGGACTAGCGGGGTCGAGGGAGCAGTTCTTC.